The source of this T cell receptor beta chain is a study of cytomegalovirus exposure and HLA in healthy donors. Study background: The study's early data release held 75 million to 95 million unique TCRs from HLA-typed donors.

Germline values: CDR1 SNHLY, CDR2 FYNNEI. V was pared by 1 base and J by 3 bases, with 12 bases between. The CDR3 has 15 amino acids. Both 60 Vbeta primers and 13 Jbeta primers went into the PCR. Only in-frame clones appear in the TCRdb table, and some are missing; sequencing was by immunoSEQ multiplex PCR. The sample records some 190,000 clones, nearly 80% being singletons. This receptor was obtained from a female donor in good health and CMV-seronegative. The chain has TRBV2 and TRBJ1-2; D is uncertain. The sample was PBMCs. DNA of the CDR3: TGTGCCAGCAGTGAAGGGGTCCGAGGAGACTATGGCTACACCTTC. Translated, it gives CASSEGVRGDYGYTF.